This record looks at one T cell receptor beta chain sequence and its context. Its antigen remains unknown. The CDR3 covers 15 residues. Trimming removed 7 bases from V and 0 bases from J; junction bases left unmatched: 5. The germline V gene has CDR1 MNHNS and CDR2 SASEGT. Next came a second PCR, run for about 6 to 12 cycles, which used a sample-barcoded 5' primer along with a J-beta primer mix. Each CDR3 protein gets one entry after TCRdb re-called the 5' RACE reads with MiXCR. The data contain 760,000 or so distinct CDR3 sequences, around 25% of them singletons. The data originate from a study of blood T cells in healthy people across ages. Study-level results: Because donor CMV status was unknown, expanded clonotype changes were possibly confounded.

This sample also belongs to another study, concerning T cells of mothers and their children. That report adds: All donors were healthy and Caucasian; they were a few mothers and their six children.

This rearrangement joins TRBV6-1 to TRBJ2-3, with TRBD1 matching over 9 bases. This TCR was recovered from a boy aged 5-17 years in good health. Sequencing was performed on blood. The CDR3 bases are TGTGCCAGCAAGACGGACAGGGGTAGCACAGATACGCAGTATTTT. This encodes CASKTDRGSTDTQYF.